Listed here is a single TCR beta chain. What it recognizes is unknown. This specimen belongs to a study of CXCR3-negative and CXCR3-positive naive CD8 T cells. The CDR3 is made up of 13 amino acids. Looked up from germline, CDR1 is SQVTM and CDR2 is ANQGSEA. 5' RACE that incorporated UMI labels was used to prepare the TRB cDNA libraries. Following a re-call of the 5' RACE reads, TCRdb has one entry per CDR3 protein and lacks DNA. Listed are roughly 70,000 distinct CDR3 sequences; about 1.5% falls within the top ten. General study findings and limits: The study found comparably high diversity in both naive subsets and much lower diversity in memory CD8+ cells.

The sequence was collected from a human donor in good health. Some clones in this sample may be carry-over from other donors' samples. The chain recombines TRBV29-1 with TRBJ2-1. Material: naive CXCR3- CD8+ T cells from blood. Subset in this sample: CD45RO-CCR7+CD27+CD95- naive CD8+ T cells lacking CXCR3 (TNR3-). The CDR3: CSVEVPANNEQFF.